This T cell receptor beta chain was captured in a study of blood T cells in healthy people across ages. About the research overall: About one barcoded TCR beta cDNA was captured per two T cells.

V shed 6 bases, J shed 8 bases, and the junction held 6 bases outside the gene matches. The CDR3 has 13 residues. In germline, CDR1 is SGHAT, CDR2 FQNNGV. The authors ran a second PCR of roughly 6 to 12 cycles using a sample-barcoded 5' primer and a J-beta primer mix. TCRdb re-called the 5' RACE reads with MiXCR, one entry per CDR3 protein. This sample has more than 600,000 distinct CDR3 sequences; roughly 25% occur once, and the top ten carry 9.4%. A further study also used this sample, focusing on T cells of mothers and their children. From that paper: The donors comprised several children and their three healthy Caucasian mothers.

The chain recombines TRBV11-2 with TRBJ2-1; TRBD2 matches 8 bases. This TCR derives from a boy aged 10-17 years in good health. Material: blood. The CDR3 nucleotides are TGTGCCAGCAGTCCGGGACTAGTTGATGAGCAGTTCTTC. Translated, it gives CASSPGLVDEQFF.